This TCR beta chain was recorded in a study of PD-1 blockade in classical Hodgkin lymphoma. Notes on this clone: Antigen: not known.

V was clipped by 1 base and J by 2 bases, with 9 bases between them. Germline CDR1 GTSNPN, CDR2 SVGIG (reference sequence). This CDR3 comprises 13 residues. Profiled with immunoSEQ multiplex PCR; TCRdb holds only in-frame clones, not every one. Among about 24,000 clones listed, approximately 79% were seen once. Study-wide results and limits: Factors driving the repertoire differences, possibly disease activity or prior therapy, remain undefined. Patients with a complete response exhibited baseline diversity comparable to newly diagnosed patients.

Noted time point: cycle 4 day 1 (C4D1), after 6 weeks of nivolumab. All patients experienced relapse after autologous stem cell transplantation, and brentuximab vedotin exposure was variable. Specimen: peripheral blood mononuclear cells (PBMCs), collected before the fourth cycle of nivolumab. This receptor was identified in a human donor with classical Hodgkin lymphoma. The chain uses TRBV30 and TRBJ2-7; no clear D gene. The CDR3 coding sequence is TGTGCCTGGAGTGAAAACATCCCCTACGAGCAGTACTTC. Translated, it gives CAWSENIPYEQYF.